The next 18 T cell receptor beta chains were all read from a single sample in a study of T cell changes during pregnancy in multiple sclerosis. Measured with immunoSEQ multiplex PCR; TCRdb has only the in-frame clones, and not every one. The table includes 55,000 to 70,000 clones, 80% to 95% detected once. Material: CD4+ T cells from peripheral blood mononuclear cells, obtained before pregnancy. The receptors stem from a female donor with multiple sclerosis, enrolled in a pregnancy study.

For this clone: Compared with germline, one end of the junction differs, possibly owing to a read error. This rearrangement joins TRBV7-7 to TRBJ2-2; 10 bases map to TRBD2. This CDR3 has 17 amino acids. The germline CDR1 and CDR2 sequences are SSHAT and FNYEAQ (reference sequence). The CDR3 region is CASSPTLAGSNTGELFF. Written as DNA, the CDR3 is TGTGCTAGCAGCCCAACACTAGCGGGGTCGAACACCGGGGAGCTGTTTTTT.

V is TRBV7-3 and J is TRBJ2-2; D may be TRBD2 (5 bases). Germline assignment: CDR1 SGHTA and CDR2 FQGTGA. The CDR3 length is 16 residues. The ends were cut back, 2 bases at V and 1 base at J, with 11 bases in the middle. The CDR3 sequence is CASSLVLARNTGELFF. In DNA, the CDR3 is TGTGCCAGCAGCTTAGTCTTAGCGAGGAACACCGGGGAGCTGTTTTTT.

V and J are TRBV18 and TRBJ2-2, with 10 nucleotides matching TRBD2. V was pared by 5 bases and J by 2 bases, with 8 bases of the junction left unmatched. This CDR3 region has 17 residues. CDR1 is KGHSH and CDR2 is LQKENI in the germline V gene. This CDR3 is CASSSLAGVTNTGELFF. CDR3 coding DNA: TGTGCCAGCTCATCCCTAGCGGGAGTTACCAACACCGGGGAGCTGTTTTTT.

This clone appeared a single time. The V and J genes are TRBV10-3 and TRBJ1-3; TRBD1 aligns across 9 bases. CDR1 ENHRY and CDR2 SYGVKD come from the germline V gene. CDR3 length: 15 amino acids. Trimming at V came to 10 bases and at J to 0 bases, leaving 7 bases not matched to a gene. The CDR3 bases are TGTGCCACGGCAGGGACAGGGAGCTCTGGAAACACCATATATTTT. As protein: CATAGTGSSGNTIYF.

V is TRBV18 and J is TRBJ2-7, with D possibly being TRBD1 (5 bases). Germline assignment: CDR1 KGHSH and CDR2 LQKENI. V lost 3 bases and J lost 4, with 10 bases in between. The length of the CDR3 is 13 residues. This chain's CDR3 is CASSPQGGYEQYF. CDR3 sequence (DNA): TGTGCCAGCTCACCCCAGGGCGGATACGAGCAGTACTTC.

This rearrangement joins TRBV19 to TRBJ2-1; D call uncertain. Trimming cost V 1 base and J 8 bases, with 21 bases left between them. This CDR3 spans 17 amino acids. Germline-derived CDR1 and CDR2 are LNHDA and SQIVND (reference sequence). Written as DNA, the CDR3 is TGTGCCAGTAGTATAGGGGTATTCGCTAGGATCGACCATGAGCAGTTCTTC. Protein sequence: CASSIGVFARIDHEQFF.

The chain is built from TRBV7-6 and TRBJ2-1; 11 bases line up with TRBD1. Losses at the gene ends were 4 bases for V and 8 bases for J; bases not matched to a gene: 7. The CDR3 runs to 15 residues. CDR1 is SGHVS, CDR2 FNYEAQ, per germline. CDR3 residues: CASSSGTGGSDEQFF. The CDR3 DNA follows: TGTGCCAGCAGCTCCGGGACAGGGGGTTCCGATGAGCAGTTCTTC.

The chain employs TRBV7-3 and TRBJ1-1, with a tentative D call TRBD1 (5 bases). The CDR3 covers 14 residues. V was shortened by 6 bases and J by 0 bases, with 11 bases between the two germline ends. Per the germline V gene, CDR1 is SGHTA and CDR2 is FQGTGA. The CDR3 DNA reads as TGTGCCAGCAGTTCAGGGCTCATGAACACTGAAGCTTTCTTT. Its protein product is CASSSGLMNTEAFF.

CDR3 DNA: TGTGCCAGCAGCATGACTAGTAGGGAGGAGACCCAGTACTTC. The encoded protein is CASSMTSREETQYF. The chain carries TRBV5-5 and TRBJ2-5; TRBD2 might be the D (6 bases). Germline CDR1 is SGHKS and CDR2 is YYEKEE (reference sequence). Trimming took off 4 bases at V and 5 bases at J, with 15 bases between the two ends. CDR3 size: 14 residues.

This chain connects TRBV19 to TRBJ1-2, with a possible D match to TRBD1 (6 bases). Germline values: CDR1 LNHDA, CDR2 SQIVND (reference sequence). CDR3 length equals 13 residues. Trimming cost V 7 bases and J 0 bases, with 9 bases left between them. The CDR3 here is CASTKGANYGYTF. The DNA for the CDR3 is TGTGCCAGTACAAAGGGGGCTAACTATGGCTACACCTTC. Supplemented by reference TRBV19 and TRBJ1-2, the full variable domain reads DGGITQSPKYLFRKEGQNVTLSCEQNLNHDAMYWYRQDPGQGLRLIYYSQIVNDFQKGDIAEGYSVSREKKESFPLTVTSAQKNPTAFYLCASTKGANYGYTFGSGTRLTVV.

As DNA, the CDR3 is TGTGCCAGCTCTCCGGGACAGCAAGAGACCCAGTACTTC. Translating it yields CASSPGQQETQYF. V usage is TRBV18 and J usage is TRBJ2-5; 7 positions match TRBD1. CDR3 length: 13 residues. CDR1 is KGHSH, CDR2 LQKENI, per germline. J lost 2 bases, V lost 6 bases, and 3 bases had no gene match. Variable domain in full (rest from reference TRBV18 and TRBJ2-5): NAGVMQNPRHLVRRRGQEARLRCSPMKGHSHVYWYRQLPEEGLKFMVYLQKENIIDESGMPKERFSAEFPKEGPSILRIQQVVRGDSAAYFCASSPGQQETQYFGPGTRLLVL.

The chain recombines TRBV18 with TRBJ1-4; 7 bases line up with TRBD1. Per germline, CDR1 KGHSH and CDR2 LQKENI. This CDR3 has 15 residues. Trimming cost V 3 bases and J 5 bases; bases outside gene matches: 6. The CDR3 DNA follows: TGTGCCAGCTCACCGTGGGACAGTTCAAATGAAAAACTGTTTTTT. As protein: CASSPWDSSNEKLFF.

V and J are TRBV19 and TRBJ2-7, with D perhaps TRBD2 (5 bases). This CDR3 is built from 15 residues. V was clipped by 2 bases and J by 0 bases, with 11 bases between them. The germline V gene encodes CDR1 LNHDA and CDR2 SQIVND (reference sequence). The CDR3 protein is CASSISGSSSYEQYF. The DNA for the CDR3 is TGTGCCAGTAGTATAAGCGGCTCCAGCTCCTACGAGCAGTACTTC.

Written as DNA, the CDR3 is TGTGCCAGCAGCCCCGACGTGAGCGGTAAGCAGTTCTTC. Protein sequence: CASSPDVSGKQFF. This sequence joins TRBV7-3 and TRBJ2-1; the D gene is possibly TRBD2 (5 bases). This CDR3 spans 13 amino acids. The germline V gene has CDR1 SGHTA and CDR2 FQGTGA. V was shortened by 5 bases and J by 11 bases, with 16 bases between the two germline ends.

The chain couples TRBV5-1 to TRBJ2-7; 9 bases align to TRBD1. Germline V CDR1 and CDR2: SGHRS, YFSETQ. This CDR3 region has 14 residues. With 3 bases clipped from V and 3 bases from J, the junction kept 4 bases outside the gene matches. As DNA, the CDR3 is TGCGCCAGCAGCTCACAGGGGGCTAACTACGAGCAGTACTTC. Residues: CASSSQGANYEQYF.

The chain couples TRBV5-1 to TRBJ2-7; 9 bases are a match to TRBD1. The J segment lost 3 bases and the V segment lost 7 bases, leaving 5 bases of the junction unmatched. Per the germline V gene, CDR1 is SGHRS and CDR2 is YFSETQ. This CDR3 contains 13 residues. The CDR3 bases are TGCGCCAGCCAGACAGGGGGGGACTACGAGCAGTACTTC. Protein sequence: CASQTGGDYEQYF.

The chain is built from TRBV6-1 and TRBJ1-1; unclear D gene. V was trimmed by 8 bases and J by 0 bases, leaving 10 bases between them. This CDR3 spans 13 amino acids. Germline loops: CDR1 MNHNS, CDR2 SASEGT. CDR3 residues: CASQTGLNTEAFF. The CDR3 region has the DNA TGTGCCAGCCAGACGGGGTTGAACACTGAAGCTTTCTTT.

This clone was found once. The CDR3 region has the DNA TGTGCCAGCAGTGTACCATTAGGTTTCGGGACAGATACGCAGTATTTT. Protein product: CASSVPLGFGTDTQYF. The V call is TRBV2, the J call TRBJ2-3, with no clear D. CDR1 and CDR2 from the germline V gene are SNHLY and FYNNEI. V dropped 4 bases and J dropped 3 bases, with 17 bases sitting between them. The CDR3 has 16 residues. The full variable domain, its missing parts supplied by reference TRBV2 and TRBJ2-3, is EPEVTQTPSHQVTQMGQEVILRCVPISNHLYFYWYRQILGQKVEFLVSFYNNEISEKSEIFDDQFSVERPDGSNFTLKIRSTKLEDSAMYFCASSVPLGFGTDTQYFGPGTRLTVL.